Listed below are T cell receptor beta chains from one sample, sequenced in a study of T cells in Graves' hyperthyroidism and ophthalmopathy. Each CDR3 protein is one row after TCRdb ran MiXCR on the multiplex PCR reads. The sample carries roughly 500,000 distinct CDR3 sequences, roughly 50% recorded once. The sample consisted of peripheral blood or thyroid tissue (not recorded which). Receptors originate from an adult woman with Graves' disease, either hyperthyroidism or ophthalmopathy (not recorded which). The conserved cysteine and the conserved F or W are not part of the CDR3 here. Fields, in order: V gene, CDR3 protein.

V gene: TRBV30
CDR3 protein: AWSVTGRTEAF

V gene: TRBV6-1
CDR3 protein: ASSYSRGKLF

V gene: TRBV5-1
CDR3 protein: ASSAGLAADTVY

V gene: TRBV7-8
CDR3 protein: ASSLEMGPNSPLH

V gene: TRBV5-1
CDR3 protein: ASSSDPGATSYEQY

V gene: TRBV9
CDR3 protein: ASSPHAGHSPLH

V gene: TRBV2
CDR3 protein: ASKVQFNEKLF

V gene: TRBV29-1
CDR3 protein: SVERTALNTEAF

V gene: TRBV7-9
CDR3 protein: ASSWASKRLETQY

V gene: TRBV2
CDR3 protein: ASSVSWTGGGHGYT

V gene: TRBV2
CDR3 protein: ASSEGDRYSNQPQH

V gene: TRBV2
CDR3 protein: ASRDELVGNQPQH

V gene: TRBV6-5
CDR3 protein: ASRRGLAGTYEQY

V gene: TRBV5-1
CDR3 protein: ASSLSPAGQGNTEAF

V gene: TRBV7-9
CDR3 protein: ASSLLQGGETQY

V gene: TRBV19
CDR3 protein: ASRTGTGFIGTEAF

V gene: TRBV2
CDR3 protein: ASSDTGSPGLAGVGGANVLT

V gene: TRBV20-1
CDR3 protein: SIRQGVNTEAF

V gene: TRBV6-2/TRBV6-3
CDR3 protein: ASSYRSGRSGANVLT

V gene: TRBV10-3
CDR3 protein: AISGAGSQETQY

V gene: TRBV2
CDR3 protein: ASSEVQGLGEQY

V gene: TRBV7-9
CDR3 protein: ASSIRQGDQPQH

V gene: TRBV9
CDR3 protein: ASSVDSSGSNTGELF

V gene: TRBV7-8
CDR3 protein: ASSFGRDPSYGYT

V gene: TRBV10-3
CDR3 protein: AISERTSGTGYGYT

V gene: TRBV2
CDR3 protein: ASSELSGANVLT

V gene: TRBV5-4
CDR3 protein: ASSLPGRNTIY